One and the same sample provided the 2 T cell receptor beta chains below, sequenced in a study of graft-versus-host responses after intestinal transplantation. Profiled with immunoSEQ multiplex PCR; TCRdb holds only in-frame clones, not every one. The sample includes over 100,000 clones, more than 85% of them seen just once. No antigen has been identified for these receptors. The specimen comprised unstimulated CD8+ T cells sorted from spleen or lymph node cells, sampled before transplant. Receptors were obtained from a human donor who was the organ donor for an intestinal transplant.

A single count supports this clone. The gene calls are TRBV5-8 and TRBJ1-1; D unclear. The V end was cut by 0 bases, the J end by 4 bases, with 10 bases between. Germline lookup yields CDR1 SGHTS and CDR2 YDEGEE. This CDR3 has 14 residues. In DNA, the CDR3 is TGTGCCAGCAGCTTGGAAGGGAGTGGCACTGAAGCTTTCTTT. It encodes CASSLEGSGTEAFF.

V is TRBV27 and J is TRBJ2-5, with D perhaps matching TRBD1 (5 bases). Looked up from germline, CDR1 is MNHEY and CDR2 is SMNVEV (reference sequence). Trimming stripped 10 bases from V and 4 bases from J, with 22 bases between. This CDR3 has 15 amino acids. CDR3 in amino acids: CATKSQGRGSETQYF. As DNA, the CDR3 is TGTGCCACCAAGTCTCAGGGTAGGGGATCAGAGACCCAGTACTTC.